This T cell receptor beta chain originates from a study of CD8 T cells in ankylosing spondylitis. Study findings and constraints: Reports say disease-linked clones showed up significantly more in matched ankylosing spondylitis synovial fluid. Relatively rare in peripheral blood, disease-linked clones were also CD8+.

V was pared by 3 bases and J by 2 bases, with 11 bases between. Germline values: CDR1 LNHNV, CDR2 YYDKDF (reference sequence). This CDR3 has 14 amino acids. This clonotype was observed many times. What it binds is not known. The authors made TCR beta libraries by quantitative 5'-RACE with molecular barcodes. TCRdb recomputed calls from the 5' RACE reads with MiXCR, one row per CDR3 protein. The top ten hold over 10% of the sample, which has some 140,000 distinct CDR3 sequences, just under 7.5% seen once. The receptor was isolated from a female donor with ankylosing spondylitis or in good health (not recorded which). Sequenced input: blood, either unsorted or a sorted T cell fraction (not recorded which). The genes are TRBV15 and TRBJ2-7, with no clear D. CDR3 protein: CATSRTLTPYEQYF. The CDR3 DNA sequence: TGTGCCACCAGCAGGACCTTGACCCCCTACGAGCAGTACTTC.